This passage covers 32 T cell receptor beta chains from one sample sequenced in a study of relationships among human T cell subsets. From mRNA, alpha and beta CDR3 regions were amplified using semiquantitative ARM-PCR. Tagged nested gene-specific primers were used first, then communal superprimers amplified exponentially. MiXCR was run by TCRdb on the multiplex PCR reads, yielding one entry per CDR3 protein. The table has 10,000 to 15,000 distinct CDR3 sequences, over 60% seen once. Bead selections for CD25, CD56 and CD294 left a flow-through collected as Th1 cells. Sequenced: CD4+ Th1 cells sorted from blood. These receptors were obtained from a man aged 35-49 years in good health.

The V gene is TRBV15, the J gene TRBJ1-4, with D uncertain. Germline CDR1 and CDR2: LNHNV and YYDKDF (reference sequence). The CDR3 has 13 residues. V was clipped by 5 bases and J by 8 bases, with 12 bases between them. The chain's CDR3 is CATSGDPGEKLFF. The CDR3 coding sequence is TGTGCCACCAGCGGGGATCCGGGGGAAAAACTGTTTTTT.

CDR3 amino acids: CASSSTGERDTQYF. The CDR3 coding sequence is TGTGCCAGCAGCTCGACAGGGGAGCGGGATACGCAGTATTTT. The chain uses TRBV7-3 and TRBJ2-3, with 8 bases matching TRBD1. Germline loops: CDR1 SGHTA, CDR2 FQGTGA. The CDR3 has 14 amino acids. The V gene end was trimmed by 4 bases and the J gene end by 6 bases; junction bases not matched to a gene: 6.

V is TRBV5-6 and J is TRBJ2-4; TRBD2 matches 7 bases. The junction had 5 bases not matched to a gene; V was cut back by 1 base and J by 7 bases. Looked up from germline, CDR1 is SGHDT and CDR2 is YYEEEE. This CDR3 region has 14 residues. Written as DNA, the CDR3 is TGTGCCAGCAGCTTGCGCGGGGGAGGTAACATTCAGTACTTC. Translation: CASSLRGGGNIQYF.

The CDR3 nucleotides read TGTGCCAGCCGTAGGGCAGGGCGGAGGGGGATGAACACTGAAGCTTTCTTT. Amino acid sequence: CASRRAGRRGMNTEAFF. J is TRBJ1-1 and V is TRBV7-9; the D gene is possibly TRBD1 (6 bases). Trimming removed 8 bases at V and 0 bases at J, with 22 bases between. The V gene's germline CDR1 is SEHNR and CDR2 FQNEAQ (reference sequence). The CDR3 contains 17 residues.

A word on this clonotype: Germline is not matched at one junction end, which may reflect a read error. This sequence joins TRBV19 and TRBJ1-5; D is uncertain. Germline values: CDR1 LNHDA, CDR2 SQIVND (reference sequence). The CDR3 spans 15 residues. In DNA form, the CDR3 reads TGTACCAGTAGTAGCCCTCAGAGGCCCAATCAGCCCCAGCATTTT. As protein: CTSSSPQRPNQPQHF.

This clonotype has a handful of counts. Here the CDR3 reads CASSYSRRSNTGELFF. CDR3 in DNA: TGTGCCAGCAGTTACTCGAGGCGGAGCAACACCGGGGAGCTGTTTTTT. V gene TRBV6-5 combines with J gene TRBJ2-2, with D unclear. Per germline, CDR1 MNHEY and CDR2 SVGAGI. Deletions cut 0 bases from V and 2 bases from J, with 10 bases between. The CDR3 covers 16 residues.

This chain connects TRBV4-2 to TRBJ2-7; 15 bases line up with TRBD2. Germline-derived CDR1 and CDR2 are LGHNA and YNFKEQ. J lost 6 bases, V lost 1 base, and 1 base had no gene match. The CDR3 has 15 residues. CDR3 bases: TGTGCCAGCAGCCAAGTGGGACTAGCGGGAGGCGAGCAGTACTTC. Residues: CASSQVGLAGGEQYF.

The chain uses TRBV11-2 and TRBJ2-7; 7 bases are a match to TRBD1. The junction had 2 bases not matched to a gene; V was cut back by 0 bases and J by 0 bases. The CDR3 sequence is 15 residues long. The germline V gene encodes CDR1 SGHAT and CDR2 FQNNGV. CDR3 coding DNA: TGTGCCAGCAGCTTAGAGGGGGACAGCTCCTACGAGCAGTACTTC. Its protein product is CASSLEGDSSYEQYF.

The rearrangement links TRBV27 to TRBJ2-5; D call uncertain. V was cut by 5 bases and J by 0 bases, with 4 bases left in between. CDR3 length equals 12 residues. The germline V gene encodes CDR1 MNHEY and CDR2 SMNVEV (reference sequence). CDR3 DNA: TGTGCCAGCAGTCCGAACCAAGAGACCCAGTACTTC. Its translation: CASSPNQETQYF.

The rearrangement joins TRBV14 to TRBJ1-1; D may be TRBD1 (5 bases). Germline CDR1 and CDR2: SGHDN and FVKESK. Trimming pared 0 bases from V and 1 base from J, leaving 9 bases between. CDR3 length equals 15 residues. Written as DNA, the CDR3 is TGTGCCAGCAGCCAAGACAGGGTGGAGAACACTGAAGCTTTCTTT. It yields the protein CASSQDRVENTEAFF.

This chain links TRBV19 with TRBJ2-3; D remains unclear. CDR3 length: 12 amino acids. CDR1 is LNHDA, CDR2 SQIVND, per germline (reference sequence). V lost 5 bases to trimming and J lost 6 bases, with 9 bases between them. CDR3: CASSPSWDTQYF. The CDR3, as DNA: TGTGCCAGTAGTCCCTCCTGGGATACGCAGTATTTT.

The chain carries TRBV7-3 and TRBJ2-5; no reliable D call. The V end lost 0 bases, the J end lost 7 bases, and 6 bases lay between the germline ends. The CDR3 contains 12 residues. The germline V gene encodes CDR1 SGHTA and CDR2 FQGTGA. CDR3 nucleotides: TGTGCCAGCAGCTTAACCGGGTCGACCCAGTACTTC. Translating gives CASSLTGSTQYF.

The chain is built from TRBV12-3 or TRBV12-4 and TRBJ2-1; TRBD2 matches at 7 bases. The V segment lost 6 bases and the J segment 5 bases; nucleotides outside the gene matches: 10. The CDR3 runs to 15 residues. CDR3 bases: TGTGCCAGCAGGTGGACCGGGACTAACCACAATGAGCAGTTCTTC. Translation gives CASRWTGTNHNEQFF.

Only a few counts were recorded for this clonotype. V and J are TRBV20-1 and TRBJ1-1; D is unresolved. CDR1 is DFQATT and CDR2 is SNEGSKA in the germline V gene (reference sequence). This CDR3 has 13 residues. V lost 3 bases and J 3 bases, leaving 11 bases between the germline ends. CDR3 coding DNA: TGCAGTGCTAGTAAGGCCCGGGACACTGAAGCTTTCTTT. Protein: CSASKARDTEAFF.

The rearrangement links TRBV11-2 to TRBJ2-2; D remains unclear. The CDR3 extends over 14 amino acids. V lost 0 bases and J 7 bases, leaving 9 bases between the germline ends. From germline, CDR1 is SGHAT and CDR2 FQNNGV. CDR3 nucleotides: TGTGCCAGCAGCTTAGAAAGGAAGGTCGGGGAGCTGTTTTTT. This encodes CASSLERKVGELFF.

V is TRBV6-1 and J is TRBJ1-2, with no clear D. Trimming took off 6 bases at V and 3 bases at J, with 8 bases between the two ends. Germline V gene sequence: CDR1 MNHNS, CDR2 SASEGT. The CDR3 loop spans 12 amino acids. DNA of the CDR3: TGTGCCAGCAGCCGGACGGACTATGGCTACACCTTC. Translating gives CASSRTDYGYTF.

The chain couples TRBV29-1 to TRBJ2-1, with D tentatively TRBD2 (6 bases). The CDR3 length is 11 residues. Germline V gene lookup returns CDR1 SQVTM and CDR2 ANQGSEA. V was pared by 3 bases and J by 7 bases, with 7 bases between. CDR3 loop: CSVDRGNEQFF. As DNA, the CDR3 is TGCAGCGTTGACCGGGGGAATGAGCAGTTCTTC.

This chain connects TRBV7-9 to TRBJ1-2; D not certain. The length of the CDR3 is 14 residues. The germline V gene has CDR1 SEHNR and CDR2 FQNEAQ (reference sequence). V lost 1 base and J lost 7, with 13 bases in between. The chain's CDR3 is CASSLGEKMGGYTF. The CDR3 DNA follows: TGTGCCAGCAGCTTAGGAGAGAAAATGGGTGGCTACACCTTC.

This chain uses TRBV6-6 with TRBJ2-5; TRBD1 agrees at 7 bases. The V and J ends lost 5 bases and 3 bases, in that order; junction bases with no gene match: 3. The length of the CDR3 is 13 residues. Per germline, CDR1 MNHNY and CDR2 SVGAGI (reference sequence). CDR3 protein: CASSRGTEETQYF. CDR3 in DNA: TGTGCCAGCAGTCGAGGGACAGAAGAGACCCAGTACTTC.

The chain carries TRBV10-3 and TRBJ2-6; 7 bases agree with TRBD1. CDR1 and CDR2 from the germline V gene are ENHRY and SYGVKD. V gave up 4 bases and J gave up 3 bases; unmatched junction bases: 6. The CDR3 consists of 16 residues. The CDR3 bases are TGTGCCATCAGTGTTCGAGGGGGCGGTGGGGCCAACGTCCTGACTTTC. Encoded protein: CAISVRGGGGANVLTF.

The CDR3: CASRGTGEEQYF. CDR3 coding DNA: TGTGCCAGCAGGGGGACAGGGGAAGAGCAGTACTTC. The chain combines TRBV28 with TRBJ2-7; 10 bases map to TRBD1. This CDR3 is 12 amino acids long. Unmatched junction bases numbered 3, after V lost 6 bases and J lost 7 bases. CDR1 and CDR2 from the germline V gene are MDHEN and SYDVKM.

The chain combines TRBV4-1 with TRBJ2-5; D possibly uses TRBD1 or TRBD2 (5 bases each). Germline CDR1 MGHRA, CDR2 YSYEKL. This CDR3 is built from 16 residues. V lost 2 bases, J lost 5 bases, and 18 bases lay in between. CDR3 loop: CASSQRASGLMETQYF. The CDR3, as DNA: TGCGCCAGCAGCCAACGAGCCTCGGGGCTGATGGAGACCCAGTACTTC.

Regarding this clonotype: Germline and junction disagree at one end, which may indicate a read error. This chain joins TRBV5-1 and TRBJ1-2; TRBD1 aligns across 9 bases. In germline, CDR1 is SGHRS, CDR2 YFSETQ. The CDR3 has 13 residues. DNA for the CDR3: TGCGCCAGCACCGAGGGGACAGGGTTACCTTCAAACTTC. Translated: CASTEGTGLPSNF.

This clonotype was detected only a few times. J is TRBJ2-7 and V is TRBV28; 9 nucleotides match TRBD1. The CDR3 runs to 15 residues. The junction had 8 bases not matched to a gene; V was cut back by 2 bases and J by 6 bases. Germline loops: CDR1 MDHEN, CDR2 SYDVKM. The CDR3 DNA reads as TGTGCCAGCAGTTTACTGCTGGGACAGGGCGGCGAGCAGTACTTC. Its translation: CASSLLLGQGGEQYF.

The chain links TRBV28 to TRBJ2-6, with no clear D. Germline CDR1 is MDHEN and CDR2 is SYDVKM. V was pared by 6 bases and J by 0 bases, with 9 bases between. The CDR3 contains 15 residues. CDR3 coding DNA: TGTGCCAGCAGCCCCGGCCGCTCTGGGGCCAACGTCCTGACTTTC. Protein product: CASSPGRSGANVLTF.

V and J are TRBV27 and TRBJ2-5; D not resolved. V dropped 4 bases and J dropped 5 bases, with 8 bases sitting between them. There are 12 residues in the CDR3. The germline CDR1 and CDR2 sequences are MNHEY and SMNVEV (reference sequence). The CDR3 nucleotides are TGTGCCAGCAGTTACATCGGGGAGACCCAGTACTTC. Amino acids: CASSYIGETQYF.

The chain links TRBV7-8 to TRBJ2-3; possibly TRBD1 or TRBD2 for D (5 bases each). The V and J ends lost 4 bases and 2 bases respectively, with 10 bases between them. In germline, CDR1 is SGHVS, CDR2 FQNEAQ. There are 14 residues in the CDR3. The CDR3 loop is CASSSGTLTDTQYF. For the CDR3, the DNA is TGTGCCAGCAGCTCGGGGACCCTCACAGATACGCAGTATTTT.

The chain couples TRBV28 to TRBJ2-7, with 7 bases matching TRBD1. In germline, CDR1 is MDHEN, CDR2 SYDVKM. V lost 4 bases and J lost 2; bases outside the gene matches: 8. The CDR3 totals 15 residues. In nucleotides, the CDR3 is TGTGCCAGCAGTTCTGCCGGGACAGCCCCCTACGAGCAGTACTTC. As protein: CASSSAGTAPYEQYF.

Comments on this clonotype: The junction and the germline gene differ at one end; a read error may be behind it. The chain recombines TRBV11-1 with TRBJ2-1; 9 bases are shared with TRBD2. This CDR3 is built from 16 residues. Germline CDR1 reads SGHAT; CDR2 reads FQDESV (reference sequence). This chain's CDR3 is CASRSRLADNYSEQFF. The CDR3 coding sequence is TGTGCCAGCAGGTCCCGACTAGCGGATAACTACAGTGAGCAGTTCTTC.

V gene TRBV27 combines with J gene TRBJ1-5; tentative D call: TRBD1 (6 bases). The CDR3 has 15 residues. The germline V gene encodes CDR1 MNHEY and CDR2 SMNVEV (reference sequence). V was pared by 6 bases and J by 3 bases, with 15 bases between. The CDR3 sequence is CASSHDRQHNQPQHF. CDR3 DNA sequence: TGTGCCAGCAGCCACGACAGGCAACACAATCAGCCCCAGCATTTT.

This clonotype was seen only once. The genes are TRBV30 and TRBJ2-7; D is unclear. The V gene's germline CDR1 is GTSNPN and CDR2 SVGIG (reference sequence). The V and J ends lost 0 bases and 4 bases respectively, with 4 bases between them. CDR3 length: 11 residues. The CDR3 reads CAWSVGYEQYF. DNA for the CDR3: TGTGCCTGGAGTGTAGGGTACGAGCAGTACTTC.

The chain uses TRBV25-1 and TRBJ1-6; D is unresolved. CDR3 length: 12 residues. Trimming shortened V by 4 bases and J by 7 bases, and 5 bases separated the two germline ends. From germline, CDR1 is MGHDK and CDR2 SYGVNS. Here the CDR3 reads CASSGRNSPLHF. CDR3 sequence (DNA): TGTGCCAGCAGTGGGCGGAATTCACCCCTCCACTTT. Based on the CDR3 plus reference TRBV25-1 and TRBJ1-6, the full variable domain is EADIYQTPRYLVIGTGKKITLECSQTMGHDKMYWYQQDPGMELHLIHYSYGVNSTEKGDLSSESTVSRIRTEHFPLTLESARPSHTSQYLCASSGRNSPLHFGNGTRLTVT.